The rows below give T cell receptor beta chains drawn from one sample of a study of blood T cell repertoires in COVID-19. Measured with immunoSEQ multiplex PCR; TCRdb has only the in-frame clones, and not every one. The table shows around 300,000 clones, with nearly 90% occurring only once. The sequenced material came from PBMCs or T cells enriched from blood (not recorded which). These receptors all come from a woman aged 18-35 years with acute COVID-19. The CDR3 runs from the conserved cysteine through the conserved F or W. The order of the fields is CDR3 length, clone size, J gene, V gene, D gene, CDR3 protein, CDR3 DNA. A D gene is named only where the DNA matches it firmly. The listing skips clone size in some rows; elsewhere it reads once, few, many or a size class.

len: 15
abundance: .
j_gene: TRBJ2-3
v_gene: TRBV7-9
d_gene: .
CDR3aa: CASSSGTSHADTQYF
CDR3nt: TGTGCCAGCAGCTCCGGGACTTCTCATGCAGATACGCAGTATTTT

len: 19
abundance: .
j_gene: TRBJ1-1
v_gene: TRBV27
d_gene: TRBD1
CDR3aa: CASLRQGFRLSSGNTEAFF
CDR3nt: TGTGCCAGCCTCCGACAGGGGTTCCGTCTGAGTTCAGGGAACACTGAAGCTTTCTTT

len: 15
abundance: .
j_gene: TRBJ2-1
v_gene: TRBV19
d_gene: .
CDR3aa: CASSTGGILRHEQFF
CDR3nt: TGTGCCAGTAGTACCGGCGGGATCCTGAGGCATGAGCAGTTCTTC

len: 16
abundance: .
j_gene: TRBJ2-1
v_gene: TRBV19
d_gene: TRBD1
CDR3aa: CASSIGGTGFYNEQFF
CDR3nt: TGTGCCAGTAGTATAGGGGGGACAGGGTTCTACAATGAGCAGTTCTTC

len: 17
abundance: .
j_gene: TRBJ2-7
v_gene: TRBV19
d_gene: .
CDR3aa: CASSSRLQFKSSYEQYF
CDR3nt: TGTGCCAGTAGTTCCCGCCTACAGTTTAAGTCCTCCTACGAGCAGTACTTC

len: 14
abundance: .
j_gene: TRBJ2-6
v_gene: TRBV19
d_gene: .
CDR3aa: CASSPGSGANVLTF
CDR3nt: TGTGCCAGTAGCCCAGGGTCAGGGGCCAACGTCCTGACTTTC

len: 16
abundance: .
j_gene: TRBJ2-3
v_gene: TRBV13
d_gene: .
CDR3aa: CASSLGSDWGADTQYF
CDR3nt: TGTGCCAGCAGCTTAGGTTCCGACTGGGGGGCAGATACGCAGTATTTT

len: 12
abundance: .
j_gene: TRBJ2-7
v_gene: TRBV5-1
d_gene: .
CDR3aa: CASREGAYEQYF
CDR3nt: TGCGCCAGCAGGGAAGGGGCCTACGAGCAGTACTTC

len: 16
abundance: .
j_gene: TRBJ1-1
v_gene: TRBV5-6
d_gene: TRBD1
CDR3aa: CASSWTTGGWGTEAFF
CDR3nt: TGTGCCAGCAGCTGGACGACAGGGGGCTGGGGCACTGAAGCTTTCTTT

len: 15
abundance: .
j_gene: TRBJ2-5
v_gene: TRBV7-9
d_gene: .
CDR3aa: CASSFLEGSWETQYF
CDR3nt: TGTGCCAGCAGCTTCCTTGAGGGTAGCTGGGAGACCCAGTACTTC

len: 15
abundance: .
j_gene: TRBJ2-6
v_gene: TRBV5-1
d_gene: .
CDR3aa: CASRLTGAGANVLTF
CDR3nt: TGCGCCAGCAGACTGACAGGCGCTGGGGCCAACGTCCTGACTTTC

len: 15
abundance: .
j_gene: TRBJ1-3
v_gene: TRBV6-1
d_gene: .
CDR3aa: CASSDTGQGGNTIYF
CDR3nt: TGTGCCAGCAGTGATACAGGGCAGGGTGGAAACACCATATATTTT

len: 14
abundance: .
j_gene: TRBJ2-7
v_gene: TRBV15
d_gene: .
CDR3aa: CATNRDLGAGEQYF
CDR3nt: TGTGCCACCAATCGGGACTTAGGGGCCGGCGAGCAGTACTTC

len: 13
abundance: .
j_gene: TRBJ1-1
v_gene: TRBV7-9
d_gene: .
CDR3aa: CASSHDWDTQAFF
CDR3nt: TGTGCCAGCAGCCACGATTGGGACACCCAAGCTTTCTTT

len: 14
abundance: .
j_gene: TRBJ1-4
v_gene: TRBV9
d_gene: .
CDR3aa: CASSVGRAPEKLFF
CDR3nt: TGTGCCAGCAGCGTAGGGAGGGCCCCTGAAAAACTGTTTTTT

len: 14
abundance: .
j_gene: TRBJ1-1
v_gene: TRBV28
d_gene: TRBD1
CDR3aa: CASSIHRGNTEAFF
CDR3nt: TGTGCCAGCAGTATCCACAGGGGCAACACTGAAGCTTTCTTT

len: 15
abundance: .
j_gene: TRBJ2-7
v_gene: TRBV28
d_gene: .
CDR3aa: CASSPDRGFPYEQYF
CDR3nt: TGTGCCAGCAGCCCCGATCGGGGATTTCCCTACGAGCAGTACTTC

len: 15
abundance: .
j_gene: TRBJ2-7
v_gene: TRBV6-5
d_gene: TRBD2
CDR3aa: CASSPTSGSSLEQYF
CDR3nt: TGTGCCAGCAGCCCGACTAGCGGGAGCTCCCTCGAGCAGTACTTC

len: 20
abundance: .
j_gene: TRBJ1-3
v_gene: TRBV15
d_gene: TRBD1
CDR3aa: CATSSGTGTGLGSPGNTIYF
CDR3nt: TGTGCCACCAGCTCCGGAACCGGGACAGGGTTAGGTAGTCCTGGAAACACCATATATTTT

len: 15
abundance: .
j_gene: TRBJ2-7
v_gene: TRBV9
d_gene: .
CDR3aa: CASSVGGLGGYEQYF
CDR3nt: TGTGCCAGCAGCGTAGGGGGGCTAGGGGGCTACGAGCAGTACTTC

len: 12
abundance: .
j_gene: TRBJ2-5
v_gene: TRBV28
d_gene: .
CDR3aa: CASSLTTKTQYF
CDR3nt: TGTGCCAGCAGTTTAACTACTAAGACCCAGTACTTC

len: 15
abundance: .
j_gene: TRBJ2-7
v_gene: TRBV28
d_gene: TRBD2
CDR3aa: CASSPSSGRVYEQYF
CDR3nt: TGTGCCAGCAGTCCATCTAGCGGGAGGGTCTACGAGCAGTACTTC

len: 18
abundance: .
j_gene: TRBJ1-1
v_gene: TRBV7-9
d_gene: .
CDR3aa: CASSLVWDTLGSNTEAFF
CDR3nt: TGTGCCAGCAGCTTAGTTTGGGACACCCTTGGGTCGAACACTGAAGCTTTCTTT

len: 13
abundance: .
j_gene: TRBJ2-1
v_gene: TRBV3-1/TRBV3-2
d_gene: TRBD2
CDR3aa: CASSQVGGGKQFF
CDR3nt: TGTGCCAGCAGCCAAGTTGGCGGGGGGAAGCAGTTCTTC

len: 16
abundance: .
j_gene: TRBJ2-3
v_gene: TRBV2
d_gene: TRBD2
CDR3aa: CASSAAGGPSTDTQYF
CDR3nt: TGTGCCAGCAGTGCGGCGGGAGGGCCCAGCACAGATACGCAGTATTTT

len: 16
abundance: .
j_gene: TRBJ2-5
v_gene: TRBV2
d_gene: TRBD2
CDR3aa: CASRGALAAVQETQYF
CDR3nt: TGTGCCAGCAGGGGGGCACTAGCGGCAGTCCAAGAGACCCAGTACTTC

len: 13
abundance: .
j_gene: TRBJ2-1
v_gene: TRBV7-2
d_gene: TRBD2
CDR3aa: CASSDGLAGEQFF
CDR3nt: TGTGCCAGCAGTGACGGACTAGCTGGTGAGCAGTTCTTC

len: 15
abundance: .
j_gene: TRBJ1-1
v_gene: TRBV10-3
d_gene: TRBD1
CDR3aa: CAIKGAIDFNTEAFF
CDR3nt: TGTGCCATCAAGGGGGCCATCGACTTTAACACTGAAGCTTTCTTT

len: 16
abundance: .
j_gene: TRBJ1-5
v_gene: TRBV6-6
d_gene: .
CDR3aa: CASRQGRGYSNQPQHF
CDR3nt: TGTGCCAGCAGACAGGGTCGAGGTTATAGCAATCAGCCCCAGCATTTT

len: 20
abundance: .
j_gene: TRBJ2-6
v_gene: TRBV19
d_gene: TRBD2
CDR3aa: CASNFRLAGGPYGGANVLTF
CDR3nt: TGTGCCAGTAACTTCAGACTAGCGGGAGGACCTTATGGGGGGGCCAACGTCCTGACTTTC

len: 16
abundance: .
j_gene: TRBJ1-4
v_gene: TRBV28
d_gene: .
CDR3aa: CASSPPLLTENEKLFF
CDR3nt: TGTGCCAGCAGTCCACCCCTTTTGACAGAAAATGAAAAACTGTTTTTT

len: 16
abundance: .
j_gene: TRBJ1-1
v_gene: TRBV29-1
d_gene: TRBD1
CDR3aa: CSLKPGQLTLNTEAFF
CDR3nt: TGCAGCCTCAAACCGGGACAGCTCACCCTGAACACTGAAGCTTTCTTT

len: 19
abundance: .
j_gene: TRBJ1-5
v_gene: TRBV21-1
d_gene: .
CDR3aa: CASLTGKSQVRCSNQPQHF
CDR3nt: TGTGCCAGCCTCACAGGTAAGTCACAGGTGCGTTGTAGCAATCAGCCCCAGCATTTT

len: 16
abundance: few
j_gene: TRBJ2-2
v_gene: TRBV4-2
d_gene: TRBD2
CDR3aa: CASSQERLAGNGELFF
CDR3nt: TGTGCCAGCAGCCAAGAGCGTCTAGCGGGAAACGGGGAGCTGTTTTTT

len: 15
abundance: few
j_gene: TRBJ1-2
v_gene: TRBV7-2
d_gene: TRBD1
CDR3aa: CASSLARGLDYGYTF
CDR3nt: TGTGCCAGCAGCTTAGCGAGGGGGCTAGACTATGGCTACACCTTC

len: 16
abundance: .
j_gene: TRBJ2-3
v_gene: TRBV6-2/TRBV6-3
d_gene: TRBD2
CDR3aa: CASSRTSGSRPDTQYF
CDR3nt: TGTGCCAGCAGTCGAACTAGCGGGAGTAGGCCAGATACGCAGTATTTT

len: 15
abundance: .
j_gene: TRBJ2-7
v_gene: TRBV9
d_gene: .
CDR3aa: CASSVGGSVSYEQYF
CDR3nt: TGTGCCAGCAGCGTAGGTGGCAGCGTGTCCTACGAGCAGTACTTC

len: 19
abundance: .
j_gene: TRBJ2-2
v_gene: TRBV28
d_gene: TRBD1
CDR3aa: CASTKGQGLFSANTGELFF
CDR3nt: TGTGCCAGCACCAAAGGACAGGGTCTATTTAGCGCGAACACCGGGGAGCTGTTTTTT

len: 16
abundance: .
j_gene: TRBJ1-6
v_gene: TRBV18
d_gene: .
CDR3aa: CASSPAVRGGNSPLHF
CDR3nt: TGTGCCAGCTCCCCAGCAGTGAGGGGAGGGAATTCACCCCTCCACTTT

len: 15
abundance: once
j_gene: TRBJ2-1
v_gene: TRBV5-1
d_gene: .
CDR3aa: CASRVSAVSYNEQFF
CDR3nt: TGCGCCAGCAGGGTTAGCGCGGTCTCCTACAATGAGCAGTTCTTC